This T cell receptor (beta chain) came from a study of T cell responses to AZD1222 COVID-19 vaccine. Measured with immunoSEQ multiplex PCR; TCRdb has only the in-frame clones, and not every one. The sample consists of about 100,000 clones, about 90% of them appearing once. The CDR3 has 15 amino acids. The J segment lost 0 bases and the V segment lost 1 base, leaving 0 bases of the junction unmatched. Germline V gives CDR1 SGHRS, CDR2 YFSETQ. The chain is built from TRBV5-1 and TRBJ2-1; TRBD2 agrees at 8 bases. The sequencing here drew on peripheral blood, taken on day 0 of AZD1222 vaccination. The sequence came from an adult in good health. Here the CDR3 DNA reads TGCGCCAGCAGCTTGAGCGGGAGCTCCTACAATGAGCAGTTCTTC. This sequence encodes CASSLSGSSYNEQFF. Variable domain in full (rest from reference TRBV5-1 and TRBJ2-1): KAGVTQTPRYLIKTRGQQVTLSCSPISGHRSVSWYQQTPGQGLQFLFEYFSETQRNKGNFPGRFSGRQFSNSRSEMNVSTLELGDSALYLCASSLSGSSYNEQFFGPGTRLTVL.